Detailed here is one TCR beta chain. TCR beta VDJ and CDR3 profiling used genomic DNA as template. One entry per CDR3 protein results from TCRdb running MiXCR on the reads. The data show some 150,000 distinct CDR3 sequences, roughly 48% seen once. Those patients picked for sequencing had displayed CD8+CD57+ cell expansion on flow cytometry. The sample is drawn from a study of CD8+CD57+ T cells in acquired aplastic anemia. The CDR3 has 12 residues. Germline lookup yields CDR1 SGDLS and CDR2 YYNGEE. The germline V and J ends were trimmed by 0 bases and 6 bases, with 6 bases remaining between them. The sequenced sample was sorted CD4+, CD8+, or CD8+CD57+ T cells (not recorded which) from PBMCs. The clonotype was recovered from a human donor with aplastic anemia. The genes are TRBV9 and TRBJ2-5; D remains ambiguous. CDR3 loop: CASSVAGQTQYF. The CDR3 nucleotides are TGTGCCAGCAGCGTAGCCGGGCAGACCCAGTACTTC.